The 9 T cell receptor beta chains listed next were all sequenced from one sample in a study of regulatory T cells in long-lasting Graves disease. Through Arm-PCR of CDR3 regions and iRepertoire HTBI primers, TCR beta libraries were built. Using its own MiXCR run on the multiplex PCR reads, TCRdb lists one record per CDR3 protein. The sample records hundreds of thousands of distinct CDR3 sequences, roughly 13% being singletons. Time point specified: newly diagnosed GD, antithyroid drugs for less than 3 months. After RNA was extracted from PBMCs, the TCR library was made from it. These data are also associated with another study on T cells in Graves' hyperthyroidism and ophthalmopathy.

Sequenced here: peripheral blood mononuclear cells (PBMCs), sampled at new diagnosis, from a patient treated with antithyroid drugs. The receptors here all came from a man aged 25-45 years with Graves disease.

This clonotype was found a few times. The CDR3 DNA follows: TGTGCCAGTAGTCCGAAGACTAGCGGGACAAATACGCAGTATTTT. Its protein product is CASSPKTSGTNTQYF. The chain links TRBV19 to TRBJ2-3; 11 nucleotides match TRBD2. CDR1 is LNHDA and CDR2 is SQIVND in the germline V gene (reference sequence). The CDR3 contains 15 residues. V shed 5 bases, J shed 7 bases, and the junction held 8 bases outside the gene matches.

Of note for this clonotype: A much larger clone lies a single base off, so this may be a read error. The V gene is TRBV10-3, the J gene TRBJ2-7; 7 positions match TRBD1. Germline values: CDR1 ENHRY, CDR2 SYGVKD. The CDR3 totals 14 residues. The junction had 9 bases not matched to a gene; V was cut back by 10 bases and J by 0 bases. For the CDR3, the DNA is TGTGCCACAGGGGGACGACCCCCCTCCTACGAGCAGTACTTC. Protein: CATGGRPPSYEQYF.

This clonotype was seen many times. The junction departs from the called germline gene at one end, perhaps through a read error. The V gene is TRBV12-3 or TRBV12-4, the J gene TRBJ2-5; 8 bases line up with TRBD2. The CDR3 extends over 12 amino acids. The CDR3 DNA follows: TGTGCCAGCGGTACTACCGGGACTAGGTCTCACTTC. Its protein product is CASGTTGTRSHF.

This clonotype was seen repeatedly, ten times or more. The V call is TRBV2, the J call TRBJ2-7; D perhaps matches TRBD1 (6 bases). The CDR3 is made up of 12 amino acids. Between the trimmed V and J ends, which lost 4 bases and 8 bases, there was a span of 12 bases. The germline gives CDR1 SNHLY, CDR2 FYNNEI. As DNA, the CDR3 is TGTGCCAGCAGTGCGGGCAGGGGCAAGCAGTACTTC. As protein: CASSAGRGKQYF.

This chain's CDR3 is CASSRIGLDWGNEQFF. CDR3 coding DNA: TGTGCCAGCAGCCGGATCGGACTCGACTGGGGCAATGAGCAGTTCTTC. The chain is built from TRBV14 and TRBJ2-1; a possible D gene is TRBD2 (5 bases). The CDR3 loop spans 16 amino acids. Germline V gene lookup returns CDR1 SGHDN and CDR2 FVKESK. Trimming cost V 4 bases and J 6 bases, with 19 bases left between them.

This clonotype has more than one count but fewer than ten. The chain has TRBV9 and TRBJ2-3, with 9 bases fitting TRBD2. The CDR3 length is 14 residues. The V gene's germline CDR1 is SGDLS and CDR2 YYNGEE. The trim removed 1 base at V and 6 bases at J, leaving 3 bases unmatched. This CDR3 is CASSVRGREDTQYF. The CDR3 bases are TGTGCCAGCAGCGTACGCGGGAGGGAGGATACGCAGTATTTT.

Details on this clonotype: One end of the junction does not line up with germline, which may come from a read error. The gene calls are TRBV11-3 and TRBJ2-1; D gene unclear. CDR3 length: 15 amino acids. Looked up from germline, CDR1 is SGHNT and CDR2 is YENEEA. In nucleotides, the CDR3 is TGTGCCAGCAGCCCGAGGATGGGCTCCCACAATGAGCAGTTCTTC. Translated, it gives CASSPRMGSHNEQFF.

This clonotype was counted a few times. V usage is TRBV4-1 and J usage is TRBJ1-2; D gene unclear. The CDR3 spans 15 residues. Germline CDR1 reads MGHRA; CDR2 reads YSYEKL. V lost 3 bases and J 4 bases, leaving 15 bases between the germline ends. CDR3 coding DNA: TGCGCCAGCAGCCAGACCGGGATCGAGAGCTATGGCTACACCTTC. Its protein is CASSQTGIESYGYTF.

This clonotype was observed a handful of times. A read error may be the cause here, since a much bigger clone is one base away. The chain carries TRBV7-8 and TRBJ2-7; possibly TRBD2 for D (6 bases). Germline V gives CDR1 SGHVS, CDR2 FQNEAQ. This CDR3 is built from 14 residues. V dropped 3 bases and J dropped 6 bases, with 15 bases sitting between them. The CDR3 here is CASSFLTGAGEQYF. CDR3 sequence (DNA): TGTGCCAGCAGCTTCCTAACGGGAGCCGGCGAGCAGTACTTC.